This TCR beta chain was documented in a study of prognosis after radiotherapy for stage I lung cancer. The study amplified the TCR beta CDR3 region from genomic DNA. This amplification was carried out by two rounds of multiplex PCR. First-round PCR used primers specific to each TRBV and TRBJ gene. MiXCR was run by TCRdb on the multiplex PCR reads, yielding one entry per CDR3 protein. This table holds 30,000 or so distinct CDR3 sequences, around a third found once. The receptor's source is a donor aged 50 or older with non-small cell lung cancer. The source material was PBMCs, sampled before or after stereotactic body radiation therapy (not recorded which).

The DNA of the CDR3 is TGTGCCAGCATTACAGTTTTCCGGACAGGGTCGGCGGAGCAGTTCTTC. Its protein is CASITVFRTGSAEQFF. The chain links TRBV6-2 or TRBV6-3 to TRBJ2-1; 8 bases are a match to TRBD1. The CDR3 covers 16 residues. Trimming removed 7 bases from V and 10 bases from J; junction bases left unmatched: 18. Germline V gene data show CDR1 as MNHEY and CDR2 as SVGEGT.